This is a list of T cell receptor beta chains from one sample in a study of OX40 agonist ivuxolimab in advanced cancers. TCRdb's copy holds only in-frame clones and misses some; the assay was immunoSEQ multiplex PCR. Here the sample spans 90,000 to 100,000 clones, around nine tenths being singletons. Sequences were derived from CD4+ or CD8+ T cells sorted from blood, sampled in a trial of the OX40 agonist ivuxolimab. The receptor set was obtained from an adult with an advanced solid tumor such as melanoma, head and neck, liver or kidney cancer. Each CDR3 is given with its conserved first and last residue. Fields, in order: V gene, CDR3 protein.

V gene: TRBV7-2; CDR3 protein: CASSPMTDYSNQPQHF
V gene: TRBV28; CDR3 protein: CATIGQVDTGELFF
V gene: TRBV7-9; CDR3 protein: CASSSEGQNEKLFF
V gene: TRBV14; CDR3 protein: CASSQGLTTGGTEAFF
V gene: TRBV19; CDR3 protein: CATTNRGDQPQHF
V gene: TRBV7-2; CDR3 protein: CASSSKTTQPQHF
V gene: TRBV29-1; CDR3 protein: CSVELGGVWTDTQYF
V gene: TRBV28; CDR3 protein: CASSSGGAWETQYF
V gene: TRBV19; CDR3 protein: CASNSGGRPGKTQYF
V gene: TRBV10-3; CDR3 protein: CAISDPAGTGYGYTF
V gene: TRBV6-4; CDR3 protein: CASSDSGTGSGNEQFF
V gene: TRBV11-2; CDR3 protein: CASSMNPGNYEQYF
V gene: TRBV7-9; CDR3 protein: CASSADRGGRAKNIQYF
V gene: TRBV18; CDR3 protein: CASSPTGTGNTEAFF
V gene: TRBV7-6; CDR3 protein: CASSSTSSTDTQYF
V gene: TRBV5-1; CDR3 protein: CASSLYRPGTEAFF
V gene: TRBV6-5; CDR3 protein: CASSYSPGAYGYTF
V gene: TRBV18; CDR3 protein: CASSPGYGNTEAFF
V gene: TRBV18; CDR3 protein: CASSPRALNTGELFF
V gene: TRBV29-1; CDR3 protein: CSSPGTSGVSGEQFF
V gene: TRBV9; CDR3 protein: CASSANTGTDVYGYTF
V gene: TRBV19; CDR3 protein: CASSTGGGGYGYTF
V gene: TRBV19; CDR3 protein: CASSIGGSNQPQHF
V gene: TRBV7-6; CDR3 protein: CASTPRGGQGNTIYF
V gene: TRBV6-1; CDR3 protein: CATRDLHGYTF
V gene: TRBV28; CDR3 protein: CASSSYQGADTQYF
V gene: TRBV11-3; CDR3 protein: CASSKRGGTADNEQFF
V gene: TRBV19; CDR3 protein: CASSNRGQGAGTEAFF
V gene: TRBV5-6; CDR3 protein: CASKQGGRIQETQYF
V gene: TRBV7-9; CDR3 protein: CASSLAGGYTEAFF
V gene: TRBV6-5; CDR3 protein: CASRGQGGQPQHF
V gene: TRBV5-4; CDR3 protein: CASSLPGQWGLGYNEQFF
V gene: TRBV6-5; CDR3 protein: CASSYGGGDAYEQYF
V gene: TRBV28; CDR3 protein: CASRGGGSMGEAFF
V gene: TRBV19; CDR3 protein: CASSIGAGGSTGELFF
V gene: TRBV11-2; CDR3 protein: CASSLTRNYGYTF
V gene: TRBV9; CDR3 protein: CASSGTGVSNQPQHF
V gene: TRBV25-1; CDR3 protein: CASSPDYEQYF
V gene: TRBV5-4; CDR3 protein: CASSLQTGDYGYTF
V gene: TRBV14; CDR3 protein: CASSQLKAKNIQYF
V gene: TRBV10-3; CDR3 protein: CAISESRENEKLFF
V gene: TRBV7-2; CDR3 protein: CASSQTQSTPLHF
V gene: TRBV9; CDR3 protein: CASSVSEYNEQFF
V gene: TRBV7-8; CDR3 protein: CASSLAHRGRGNQPQHF
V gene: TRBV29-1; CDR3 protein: CSVEEFVTSTDTQYF
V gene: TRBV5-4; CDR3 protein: CASSLDQGLSYEQYF
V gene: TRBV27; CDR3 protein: CASSYSVGANYNEQFF
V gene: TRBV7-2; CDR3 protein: CASSSFRGQIEAFF
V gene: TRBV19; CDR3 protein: CASSMPLGGTEHF
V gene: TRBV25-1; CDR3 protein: CASSEGGSIYEQYF
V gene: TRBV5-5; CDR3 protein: CASSRGLANTEAFF
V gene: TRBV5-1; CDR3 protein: CASSRDRSSYEQYF
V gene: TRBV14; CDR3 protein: CASSQRLGSNTGELFF
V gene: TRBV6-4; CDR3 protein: CASSATSGTGTTYEQYF